This TCR beta chain is drawn from a study of blood T cells in healthy people across ages. V lost 7 bases and J lost 4, with 11 bases in between. CDR3 size: 11 residues. Looked up from germline, CDR1 is SQVTM and CDR2 is ANQGSEA. Next came a second PCR, run for about 7 to 12 cycles, which used a sample-barcoded 5' primer along with a J-beta primer mix. The authors tagged each cDNA molecule using a template-switch adaptor with 12 random nucleotides. In TCRdb, the 5' RACE reads were re-called with MiXCR into one record per CDR3 protein. The sample holds just over 1 million distinct CDR3 sequences, around 43% seen once. Per sample, extraction of total RNA gave at least 6 micrograms in every case. Points from the study as a whole: More naive CD4+ cells and higher diversity marked long-lived donors relative to aged donors.

This clonotype was detected only a few times. Its antigen remains unknown. The genes are TRBV29-1 and TRBJ2-7; possible D gene TRBD1, 6 bases. Sequencing input: blood. This TCR was sampled from an older woman in good health. The CDR3 loop is CSGGHEYEQYF. The CDR3 coding sequence is TGCAGCGGGGGACACGAATACGAGCAGTACTTC.